These 25 T cell receptor beta chains were sequenced from one sample in a study of Tregs in tolerant kidney transplant recipients. Their cognate antigens are unknown. The data were produced by immunoSEQ multiplex PCR, yet TCRdb's version contains in-frame clones alone and is incomplete. The sample shows around 4,300 clones, about 56% of them seen only once. The sample comprised CD8+ T cells from blood cultured with allogeneic cells. These receptor sequences come from a human donor in good health.

V gene TRBV13 combines with J gene TRBJ2-5; 9 bases align to TRBD2. The CDR3 totals 16 residues. V shed 1 base, J shed 2 bases, and the junction held 5 bases outside the gene matches. Per germline, CDR1 PRHDT and CDR2 FYEKMQ (reference sequence). CDR3 in amino acids: CASSLVETSGQETQYF. In DNA, the CDR3 is TGTGCCAGCAGCTTAGTGGAGACTAGCGGACAAGAGACCCAGTACTTC.

V usage is TRBV5-1 and J usage is TRBJ2-2; the D is unclear. The CDR3 totals 15 residues. From germline, CDR1 is SGHRS and CDR2 YFSETQ. V lost 4 bases and J 2 bases, leaving 12 bases between the germline ends. This CDR3 reads CASSPPGSNTGELFF. CDR3 bases: TGCGCCAGCAGCCCCCCGGGCAGTAACACCGGGGAGCTGTTTTTT.

This chain links TRBV2 with TRBJ2-7; either TRBD1 or TRBD2 may supply D (5 bases each). Germline loops: CDR1 SNHLY, CDR2 FYNNEI. The CDR3 is made up of 15 amino acids. Trimming stripped 6 bases from V and 0 bases from J, with 15 bases between. The chain's CDR3 is CASSEGPAHSYEQYF. In DNA, the CDR3 is TGTGCCAGCAGCGAGGGGCCCGCCCACTCCTACGAGCAGTACTTC.

This clone was seen a few times. This sequence joins TRBV7-9 and TRBJ2-4; D might be TRBD2 (5 bases). The CDR3 has 14 residues. V was clipped by 4 bases and J by 0 bases, with 7 bases between them. Germline loops: CDR1 SEHNR, CDR2 FQNEAQ (reference sequence). CDR3 nucleotide sequence: TGTGCCAGCAGCTCCGGGATAGCCAAAAACATTCAGTACTTC. Amino acid sequence: CASSSGIAKNIQYF. Full variable domain (missing parts from reference TRBV7-9 and TRBJ2-4): DTGVSQNPRHKITKRGQNVTFRCDPISEHNRLYWYRQTLGQGPEFLTYFQNEAQLEKSRLLSDRFSAERPKGSFSTLEIQRTEQGDSAMYLCASSSGIAKNIQYFGAGTRLSVL.

This clone has a single count. In DNA, the CDR3 is TGCGCCAGCAGCCAAGAGCTGGGGACCTACGAGCAGTACTTC. Translating gives CASSQELGTYEQYF. The rearrangement uses TRBV4-1 and TRBJ2-7, with D unresolved. V shed 0 bases and J shed 2 bases, with 8 bases lying between them. The length of the CDR3 is 14 residues. Germline CDR1 is MGHRA and CDR2 is YSYEKL.

The rearrangement joins TRBV4-1 to TRBJ2-1, with TRBD1 matching 12 bases. V lost 5 bases and J lost 8; bases outside the gene matches: 7. The CDR3 is 15 residues long. Germline values: CDR1 MGHRA, CDR2 YSYEKL. The CDR3 DNA follows: TGCGCCAGCAGCAGCCGGGACAGGGGGCCGGATGAGCAGTTCTTC. This gives the protein CASSSRDRGPDEQFF.

The V call is TRBV7-9, the J call TRBJ1-2; 7 bases agree with TRBD1. J gave up 4 bases and V 5 bases, and 4 bases lay outside the gene matches. Germline CDR1 SEHNR, CDR2 FQNEAQ (reference sequence). There are 13 residues in the CDR3. The DNA for the CDR3 is TGTGCCAGCAGCACGGGACAGACCTATGGCTACACCTTC. Translated, it gives CASSTGQTYGYTF.

This chain joins TRBV4-2 and TRBJ2-7; 9 bases agree with TRBD1. Unmatched junction bases numbered 5, after V lost 1 base and J lost 4 bases. CDR3 length equals 15 residues. CDR1 is LGHNA and CDR2 is YNFKEQ in the germline V gene. Here the CDR3 reads CASSQVGTGLYEQYF. The CDR3 DNA sequence: TGTGCCAGCAGCCAAGTGGGGACAGGGTTGTACGAGCAGTACTTC.

Relative to its sample, this clone is medium-sized. This rearrangement joins TRBV2 to TRBJ1-4; 8 positions match TRBD1. CDR3 length equals 14 residues. V lost 7 bases to trimming and J lost 6 bases; unmatched junction nucleotides: 7. Germline V gene lookup returns CDR1 SNHLY and CDR2 FYNNEI. The CDR3 sequence is CASNPGGFDEKLFF. CDR3 bases: TGTGCCAGCAATCCAGGGGGCTTCGATGAAAAACTGTTTTTT.

The chain has TRBV4-1 and TRBJ1-2; TRBD1 is a possible D gene (6 bases). Between the trimmed V and J ends, which lost 6 bases and 2 bases, there was a span of 7 bases. The CDR3 runs 12 residues. Germline V gene sequence: CDR1 MGHRA, CDR2 YSYEKL. CDR3 sequence (DNA): TGCGCCAGCAGGGGGGCAAACTATGGCTACACCTTC. Translating it yields CASRGANYGYTF.

V is TRBV2 and J is TRBJ1-2; weak D call: TRBD1 (5 bases). Germline assignment: CDR1 SNHLY and CDR2 FYNNEI. Trimming shortened V by 7 bases and J by 5 bases, and 23 bases separated the two germline ends. There are 16 residues in the CDR3. The CDR3, as DNA: TGTGCCAGCACCTTAACCCTAACAGGCTTGATTTATGGCTACACCTTC. Translation gives CASTLTLTGLIYGYTF.

The chain joins TRBV5-4 to TRBJ1-2; 7 positions match TRBD1. The CDR3 runs 14 residues. Germline lookup yields CDR1 SGHNT and CDR2 YYREEE (reference sequence). J gave up 8 bases and V 3 bases, and 10 bases lay outside the gene matches. CDR3 in DNA: TGTGCCAGCAGCTGGGACAGACCCTTAAAGGGCTACACCTTC. Its translation is CASSWDRPLKGYTF.

The chain employs TRBV2 and TRBJ2-5, with 11 bases that match TRBD2. V lost 7 bases and J lost 5; bases outside the gene matches: 9. This CDR3 has 15 amino acids. Germline CDR1 reads SNHLY; CDR2 reads FYNNEI. CDR3 region: CASIPPSSGGETQYF. DNA for the CDR3: TGTGCCAGCATCCCCCCTTCTAGCGGGGGGGAGACCCAGTACTTC. Together with reference TRBV2 and TRBJ2-5, the CDR3 gives the full variable domain: EPEVTQTPSHQVTQMGQEVILRCVPISNHLYFYWYRQILGQKVEFLVSFYNNEISEKSEIFDDQFSVERPDGSNFTLKIRSTKLEDSAMYFCASIPPSSGGETQYFGPGTRLLVL.

The chain combines TRBV29-1 with TRBJ2-1; D possibly corresponds to TRBD1 (6 bases). V shed 7 bases and J shed 3 bases, with 22 bases lying between them. The CDR3 extends over 16 amino acids. Looked up from germline, CDR1 is SQVTM and CDR2 is ANQGSEA. The CDR3 nucleotides are TGCAGCGCCGGACCTCCCTCGACAGGTCACTACAATGAGCAGTTCTTC. Translated, it gives CSAGPPSTGHYNEQFF.

In DNA, the CDR3 is TGCAGCGTTCCCGGGACAGGGGGCCGACTGAACGAGCAGTACTTC. Amino acid sequence: CSVPGTGGRLNEQYF. The chain recombines TRBV29-1 with TRBJ2-7; the match to TRBD1 covers 12 bases. Trimming took 5 bases from V and 5 from J; bases not matched to a gene: 10. CDR3 length equals 15 residues. Germline CDR1 SQVTM, CDR2 ANQGSEA.

V is TRBV14 and J is TRBJ2-7; D unresolved. Germline V gene data show CDR1 as SGHDN and CDR2 as FVKESK. This CDR3 region has 15 residues. V was pared by 1 base and J by 1 base, with 11 bases between. CDR3 nucleotide sequence: TGTGCCAGCAGCCAAGGTCGCTACCTATCCTACGAGCAGTACTTC. Its protein is CASSQGRYLSYEQYF.

This clone was observed a handful of times. The V gene is TRBV27, the J gene TRBJ2-5; a possible D gene is TRBD1 (5 bases). Germline V CDR1 and CDR2: MNHEY, SMNVEV (reference sequence). V was clipped by 3 bases and J by 2 bases, with 13 bases between them. The CDR3 totals 15 residues. CDR3 sequence reads: CASSLLGREQETQYF. CDR3 in DNA: TGTGCCAGCAGTTTGTTGGGGCGTGAACAAGAGACCCAGTACTTC.

This clone was recorded only once. The gene calls are TRBV6-5 and TRBJ2-7; D is unclear. The V end was cut by 2 bases, the J end by 0 bases, with 5 bases between. CDR3 length: 13 residues. The germline gives CDR1 MNHEY, CDR2 SVGAGI. CDR3 in amino acids: CASSYGDSYEQYF. CDR3 DNA: TGTGCCAGCAGTTACGGCGACTCCTACGAGCAGTACTTC.

The chain joins TRBV21-1 to TRBJ2-5; TRBD1, as called in the table, went unchecked against the DNA. TRBV21-1 counts as a pseudogene. The CDR3 has 16 residues. The CDR3 nucleotides are TGTGCCAGCAGTCTGTTCCGGGACAGGGGGAAAGAGACCCAGTACTTC. It translates to CASSLFRDRGKETQYF.

The chain joins TRBV27 to TRBJ1-2; D ambiguous. CDR1 is MNHEY, CDR2 SMNVEV, per germline (reference sequence). The CDR3 sequence is 14 residues long. The V gene lost 1 base and the J gene lost 5 bases, with 11 bases spanning the gap. This CDR3 reads CASSLLPGPYGYTF. The CDR3 bases are TGTGCCAGCAGTTTATTGCCCGGACCATATGGCTACACCTTC.

The V gene is TRBV7-9, the J gene TRBJ1-4, with D hard to call. The CDR3 sequence is 15 residues long. Germline CDR1 reads SEHNR; CDR2 reads FQNEAQ (reference sequence). The V end was cut by 1 base, the J end by 0 bases, with 6 bases between. CDR3 region: CASSLGPATNEKLFF. CDR3 nucleotides: TGTGCCAGCAGCTTAGGACCCGCAACTAATGAAAAACTGTTTTTT.

The V and J genes are TRBV27 and TRBJ2-2; 7 nucleotides match TRBD2. Trimming cost V 3 bases and J 4 bases; bases outside gene matches: 11. The CDR3 length is 17 residues. Looked up from germline, CDR1 is MNHEY and CDR2 is SMNVEV (reference sequence). The CDR3 region has the DNA TGTGCCAGCAGTTTCTGGTCGGGAGGAGGGGTCACCGGGGAGCTGTTTTTT. This translates into CASSFWSGGGVTGELFF.

This clone was observed once. The chain is built from TRBV29-1 and TRBJ2-5; D not certain. The V gene lost 7 bases and the J gene lost 2 bases, with 5 bases spanning the gap. The CDR3 extends over 10 amino acids. From germline, CDR1 is SQVTM and CDR2 ANQGSEA. As DNA, the CDR3 is TGCAGCGGAATACAAGAGACCCAGTACTTC. It encodes CSGIQETQYF.

This clone was seen a few times. The V call is TRBV5-1, the J call TRBJ2-7; the D call may be TRBD1 or TRBD2 (5 bases each). V was pared by 4 bases and J by 2 bases, with 22 bases between. CDR1 SGHRS and CDR2 YFSETQ come from the germline V gene. The CDR3 consists of 17 residues. The CDR3 loop reads CASSPGTTQSQTYEQYF. CDR3 coding DNA: TGCGCCAGCAGCCCGGGGACGACTCAGTCTCAGACCTACGAGCAGTACTTC.

The rearrangement uses TRBV5-1 and TRBJ2-3, with 9 bases matching TRBD2. CDR1 SGHRS and CDR2 YFSETQ come from the germline V gene. The CDR3 extends over 17 amino acids. J was trimmed by 4 bases and V by 4 bases; bases with no gene match: 13. The CDR3 here is CASSPNWLAGVADTQYF. For the CDR3, the DNA is TGCGCCAGCAGCCCCAATTGGTTAGCGGGGGTGGCAGATACGCAGTATTTT.